The 7 T cell receptor beta chains below all came from one sample that was sequenced in a study of neurological immune-mediated disorders (dated by TCRdb to about 2019). The method behind the library was 5' RACE. The instrument given in TCRdb is Illumina HiSeq 2500. TCRdb trimmed the raw reads at Q25, called clones with MiXCR and kept productive beta chains. A single entry per CDR3 protein holds the most common genes and DNA from its merged rows. A total of some 55,000 distinct CDR3 sequences appear in this sample, 7% to 10% of them only once. The top ten constitute roughly 2% of the sample. The time point label here, explained by the study, means: longitudinal time-point 3. The sample consisted of PBMCs. The receptors were gathered from a woman aged 40 to 50 in good health.

The rearrangement links TRBV29-1 to TRBJ2-5; D unresolved. The CDR3 is 11 amino acids. The ends were cut back, 8 bases at V and 0 bases at J, with 7 bases in the middle. The germline V gene has CDR1 SQVTM and CDR2 ANQGSEA. CDR3 in DNA: TGCAGCATCAGTCACCAAGAGACCCAGTACTTC. Encoded protein: CSISHQETQYF.

The V and J genes are TRBV5-6 and TRBJ2-7; no clear D. In germline, CDR1 is SGHDT, CDR2 YYEEEE. The CDR3 covers 14 residues. V was cut by 0 bases and J by 3 bases, with 10 bases left in between. CDR3 sequence reads: CASSLVHGSYEQYF. The DNA for the CDR3 is TGTGCCAGCAGCTTGGTTCACGGAAGCTACGAGCAGTACTTC.

This clonotype was observed many times. This sequence joins TRBV11-2 and TRBJ1-2, with TRBD1 as a possible D gene (5 bases). CDR3 length: 14 residues. Germline V gene sequence: CDR1 SGHAT, CDR2 FQNNGV. With 6 bases removed from V and 5 bases from J, the gap between germline ends came to 16 bases. CDR3 nucleotide sequence: TGTGCCAGCAGGGGGACCCGCGTCCCATATGGCTACACCTTC. Translated, it gives CASRGTRVPYGYTF.

This clonotype was counted at least ten times. This chain links TRBV9 with TRBJ2-5; D is undetermined. Trimming removed 1 base from V and 5 bases from J, with 12 bases in between. CDR1 is SGDLS and CDR2 is YYNGEE in the germline V gene. This CDR3 has 14 amino acids. In DNA form, the CDR3 reads TGTGCCAGCAGCGTATCCTCAGGATCCGAGACCCAGTACTTC. This encodes CASSVSSGSETQYF.

There are many counts of this clonotype. This chain uses TRBV4-3 with TRBJ2-1; 9 positions agree with TRBD1. There are 16 residues in the CDR3. Losses at the gene ends were 4 bases for V and 2 bases for J; bases not matched to a gene: 6. Per the germline V gene, CDR1 is LGHNA and CDR2 is YSLEER. The CDR3 sequence: CASSPGTGLAYNEQFF. The DNA for the CDR3 is TGCGCCAGCAGCCCGGGGACAGGGTTAGCCTACAATGAGCAGTTCTTC.

This clonotype was seen ten or more times. V is TRBV5-1 and J is TRBJ1-2, with a tentative D call TRBD1 (6 bases). Trimming pared 0 bases from V and 7 bases from J, leaving 13 bases between. This CDR3 has 14 amino acids. Germline assignment: CDR1 SGHRS and CDR2 YFSETQ. The chain's CDR3 is CASSLDGGRGGYTF. In nucleotides, the CDR3 is TGCGCCAGCAGCTTGGATGGGGGCCGGGGTGGCTACACCTTC. The variable domain in full, with the rest retrieved from reference TRBV5-1 and TRBJ1-2, is KAGVTQTPRYLIKTRGQQVTLSCSPISGHRSVSWYQQTPGQGLQFLFEYFSETQRNKGNFPGRFSGRQFSNSRSEMNVSTLELGDSALYLCASSLDGGRGGYTFGSGTRLTVV.

This clonotype was observed many times. The chain carries TRBV5-1 and TRBJ2-3; D gene ambiguous. Germline V CDR1 and CDR2: SGHRS, YFSETQ. Trimming took 3 bases from V and 2 from J, leaving 7 bases between them. CDR3 length equals 13 residues. The DNA of the CDR3 is TGCGCCAGCAGCTCCGTCCCCACAGATACGCAGTATTTT. This codes for CASSSVPTDTQYF.